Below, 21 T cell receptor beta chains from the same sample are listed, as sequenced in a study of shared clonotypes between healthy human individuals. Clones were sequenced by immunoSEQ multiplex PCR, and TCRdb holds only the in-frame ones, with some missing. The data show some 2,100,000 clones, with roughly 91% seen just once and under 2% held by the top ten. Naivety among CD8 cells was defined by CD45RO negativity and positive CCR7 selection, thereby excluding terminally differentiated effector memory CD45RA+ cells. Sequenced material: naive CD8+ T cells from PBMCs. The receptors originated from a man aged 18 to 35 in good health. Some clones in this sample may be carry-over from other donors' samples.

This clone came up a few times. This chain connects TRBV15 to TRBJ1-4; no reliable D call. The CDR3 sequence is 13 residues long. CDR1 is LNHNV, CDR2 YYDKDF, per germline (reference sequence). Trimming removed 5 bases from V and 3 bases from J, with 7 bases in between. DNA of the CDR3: TGTGCCACCAGCGGACGGTCTAATGAAAAACTGTTTTTT. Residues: CATSGRSNEKLFF.

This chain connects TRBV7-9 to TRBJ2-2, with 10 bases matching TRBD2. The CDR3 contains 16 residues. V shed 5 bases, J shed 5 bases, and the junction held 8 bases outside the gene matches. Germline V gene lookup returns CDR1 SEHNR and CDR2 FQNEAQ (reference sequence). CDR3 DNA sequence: TGTGCCAGCAGCCCGCTAGCGGGAGTTGGAACCGGGGAGCTGTTTTTT. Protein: CASSPLAGVGTGELFF.

The CDR3 coding sequence is TGTGCCAGCAGTCACACAGGTTCTTCGGGTGAGCAGTACTTC. Amino acid sequence: CASSHTGSSGEQYF. The chain uses TRBV27 and TRBJ2-7; D perhaps matches TRBD1 (5 bases). V was clipped by 5 bases and J by 7 bases, with 18 bases between them. Germline CDR1 is MNHEY and CDR2 is SMNVEV (reference sequence). This CDR3 contains 14 residues.

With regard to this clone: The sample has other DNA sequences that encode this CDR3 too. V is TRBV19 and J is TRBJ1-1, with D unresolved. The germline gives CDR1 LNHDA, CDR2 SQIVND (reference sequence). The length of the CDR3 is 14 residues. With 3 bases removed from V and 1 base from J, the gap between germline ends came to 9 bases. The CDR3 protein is CASSIFGENTEAFF. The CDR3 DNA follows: TGTGCCAGTAGTATTTTCGGGGAGAACACTGAAGCTTTCTTT.

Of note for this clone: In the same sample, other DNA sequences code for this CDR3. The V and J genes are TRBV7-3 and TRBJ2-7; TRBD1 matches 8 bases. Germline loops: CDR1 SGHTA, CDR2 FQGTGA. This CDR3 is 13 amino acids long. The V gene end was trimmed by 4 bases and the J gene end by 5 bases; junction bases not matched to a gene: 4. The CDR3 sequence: CASSSDRGHEQYF. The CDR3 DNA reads TGTGCCAGCAGCTCCGACAGGGGCCACGAGCAGTACTTC.

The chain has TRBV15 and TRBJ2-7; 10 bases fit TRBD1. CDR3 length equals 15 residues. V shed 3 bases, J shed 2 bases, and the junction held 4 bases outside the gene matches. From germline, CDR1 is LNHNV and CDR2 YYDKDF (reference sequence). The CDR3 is CATSSPGTGAYEQYF. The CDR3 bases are TGTGCCACCAGCAGCCCCGGGACAGGGGCCTACGAGCAGTACTTC.

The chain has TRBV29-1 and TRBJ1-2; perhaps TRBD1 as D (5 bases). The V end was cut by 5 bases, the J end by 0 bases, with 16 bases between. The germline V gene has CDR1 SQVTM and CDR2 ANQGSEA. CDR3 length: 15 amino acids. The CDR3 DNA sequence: TGCAGCGTTTGGGACCGATCAGAAGCTAACTATGGCTACACCTTC. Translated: CSVWDRSEANYGYTF. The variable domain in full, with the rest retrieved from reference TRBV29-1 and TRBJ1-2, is SAVISQKPSRDICQRGTSLTIQCQVDSQVTMMFWYRQQPGQSLTLIATANQGSEATYESGFVIDKFPISRPNLTFSTLTVSNMSPEDSSIYLCSVWDRSEANYGYTFGSGTRLTVV.

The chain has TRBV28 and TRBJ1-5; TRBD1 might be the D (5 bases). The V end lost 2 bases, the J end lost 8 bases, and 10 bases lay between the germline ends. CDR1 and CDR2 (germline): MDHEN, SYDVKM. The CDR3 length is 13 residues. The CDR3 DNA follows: TGTGCCAGCAGTTTACAGGGAAGGGAGCCCCAGCATTTT. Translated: CASSLQGREPQHF.

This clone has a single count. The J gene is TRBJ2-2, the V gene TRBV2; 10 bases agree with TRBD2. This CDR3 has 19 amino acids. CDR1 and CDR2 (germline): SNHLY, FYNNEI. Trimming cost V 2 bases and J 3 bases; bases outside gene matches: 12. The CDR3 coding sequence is TGTGCCAGCAGTGAAATGAGGGCTAGCGGGAGAGGAGACACCGGGGAGCTGTTTTTT. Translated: CASSEMRASGRGDTGELFF.

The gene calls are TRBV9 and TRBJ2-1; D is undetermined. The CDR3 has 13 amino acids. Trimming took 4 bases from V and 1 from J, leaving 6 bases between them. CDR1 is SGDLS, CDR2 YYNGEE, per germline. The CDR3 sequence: CASSLKSYNEQFF. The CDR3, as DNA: TGTGCCAGCAGCTTGAAATCCTACAATGAGCAGTTCTTC.

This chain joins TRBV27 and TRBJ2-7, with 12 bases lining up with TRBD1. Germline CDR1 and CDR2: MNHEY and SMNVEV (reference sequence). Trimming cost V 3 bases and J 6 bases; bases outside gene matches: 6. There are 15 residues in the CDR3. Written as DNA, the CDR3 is TGTGCCAGCAGTTTGCGGGGACAGGGGGCTCGCGAGCAGTACTTC. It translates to CASSLRGQGAREQYF.

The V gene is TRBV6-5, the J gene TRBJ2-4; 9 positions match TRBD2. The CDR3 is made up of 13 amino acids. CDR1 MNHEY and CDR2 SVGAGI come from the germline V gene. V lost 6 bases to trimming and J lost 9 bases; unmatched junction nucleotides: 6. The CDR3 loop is CASSTGLAGIQYF. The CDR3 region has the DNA TGTGCCAGCAGCACGGGACTAGCTGGCATTCAGTACTTC.

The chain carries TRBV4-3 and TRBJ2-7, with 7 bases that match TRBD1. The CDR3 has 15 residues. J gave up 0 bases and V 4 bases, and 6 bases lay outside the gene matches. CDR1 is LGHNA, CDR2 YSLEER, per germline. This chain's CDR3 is CASSPQAGGSYEQYF. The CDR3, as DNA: TGCGCCAGCAGCCCTCAGGCAGGGGGCTCCTACGAGCAGTACTTC.

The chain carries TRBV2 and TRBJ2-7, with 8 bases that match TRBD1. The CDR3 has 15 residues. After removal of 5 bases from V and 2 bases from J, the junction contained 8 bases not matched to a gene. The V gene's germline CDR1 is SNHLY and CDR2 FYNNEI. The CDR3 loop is CASSTGTGEAYEQYF. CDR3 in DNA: TGTGCCAGCAGTACCGGGACAGGCGAAGCCTACGAGCAGTACTTC.

The DNA for the CDR3 is TGTGCCAGCAGTTTATGGATGTCGAGTGGTGGCTACACCTTC. Encoded protein: CASSLWMSSGGYTF. V usage is TRBV27 and J usage is TRBJ1-2; D gene uncertain. CDR1 is MNHEY and CDR2 is SMNVEV in the germline V gene (reference sequence). V was pared by 1 base and J by 7 bases, with 13 bases between. CDR3 size: 14 residues.

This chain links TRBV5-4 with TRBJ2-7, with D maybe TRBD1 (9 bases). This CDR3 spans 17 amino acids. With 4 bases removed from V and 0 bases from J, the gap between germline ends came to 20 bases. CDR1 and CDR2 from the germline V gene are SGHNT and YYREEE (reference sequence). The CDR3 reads CASSHTGGGGLSYEQYF. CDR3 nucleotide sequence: TGTGCCAGCAGCCACACAGGGGGCGGGGGGCTCTCCTACGAGCAGTACTTC.

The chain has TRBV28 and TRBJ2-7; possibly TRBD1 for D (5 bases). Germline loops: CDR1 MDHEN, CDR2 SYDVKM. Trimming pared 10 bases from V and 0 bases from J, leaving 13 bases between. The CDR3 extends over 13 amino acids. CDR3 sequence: CATKGKISYEQYF. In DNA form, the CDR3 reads TGTGCCACCAAGGGGAAAATCTCCTACGAGCAGTACTTC.

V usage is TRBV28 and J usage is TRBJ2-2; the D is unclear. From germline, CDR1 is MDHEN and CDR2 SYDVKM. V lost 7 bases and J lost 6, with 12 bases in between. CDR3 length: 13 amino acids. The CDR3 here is CASNQRFPGELFF. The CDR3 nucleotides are TGTGCCAGCAACCAACGATTCCCCGGGGAGCTGTTTTTT.

The CDR3 is CASSQEGTQYDTRYEQYF. CDR3 in DNA: TGTGCCAGCAGCCAAGAAGGGACTCAATACGACACGCGCTACGAGCAGTACTTC. The rearrangement joins TRBV4-2 to TRBJ2-7, with D maybe TRBD2 (6 bases). CDR3 length: 18 amino acids. Germline V gene lookup returns CDR1 LGHNA and CDR2 YNFKEQ. The V end lost 0 bases, the J end lost 3 bases, and 21 bases lay between the germline ends.

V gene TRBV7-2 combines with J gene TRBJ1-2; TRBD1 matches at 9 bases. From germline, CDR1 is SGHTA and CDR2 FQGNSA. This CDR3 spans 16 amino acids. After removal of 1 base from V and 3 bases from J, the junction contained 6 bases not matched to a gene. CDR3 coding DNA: TGTGCCAGCAGCTTAGTCCCGGGACAGGGAGACTATGGCTACACCTTC. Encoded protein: CASSLVPGQGDYGYTF. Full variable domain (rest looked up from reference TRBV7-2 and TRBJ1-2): GAGVSQSPSNKVTEKGKDVELRCDPISGHTALYWYRQSLGQGLEFLIYFQGNSAPDKSGLPSDRFSAERTGGSVSTLTIQRTQQEDSAVYLCASSLVPGQGDYGYTFGSGTRLTVV.

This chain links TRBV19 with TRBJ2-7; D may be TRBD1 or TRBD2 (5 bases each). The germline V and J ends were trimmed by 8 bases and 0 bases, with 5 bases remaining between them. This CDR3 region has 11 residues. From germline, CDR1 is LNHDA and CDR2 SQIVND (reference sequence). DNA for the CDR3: TGTGCCAGTGGGACCTCCTACGAGCAGTACTTC. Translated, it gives CASGTSYEQYF.